The source of this TCR beta chain is a study of technical replicates of blood from a few donors. V shed 1 base and J 3 bases; nucleotides not matched to a gene: 16. The CDR3 sequence is 20 residues long. Germline V lookup: CDR1 SGHTA, CDR2 FQGTGA. TCRdb's copy holds only in-frame clones and misses some; the assay was immunoSEQ multiplex PCR. The sample gives around 92,000 clones, nearly 97% of which show up once; just over 0.2% is in the top ten. The origin of this receptor is a human donor in good health. The sequencing sample was made of T cells isolated from PBMCs. V gene TRBV7-3 combines with J gene TRBJ2-1; 9 positions agree with TRBD2. CDR3 coding DNA: TGTGCCAGCAGCTTAAGCTTTTCAGCGGGGGGCAAATTGGACTACAATGAGCAGTTCTTC. Translating gives CASSLSFSAGGKLDYNEQFF.